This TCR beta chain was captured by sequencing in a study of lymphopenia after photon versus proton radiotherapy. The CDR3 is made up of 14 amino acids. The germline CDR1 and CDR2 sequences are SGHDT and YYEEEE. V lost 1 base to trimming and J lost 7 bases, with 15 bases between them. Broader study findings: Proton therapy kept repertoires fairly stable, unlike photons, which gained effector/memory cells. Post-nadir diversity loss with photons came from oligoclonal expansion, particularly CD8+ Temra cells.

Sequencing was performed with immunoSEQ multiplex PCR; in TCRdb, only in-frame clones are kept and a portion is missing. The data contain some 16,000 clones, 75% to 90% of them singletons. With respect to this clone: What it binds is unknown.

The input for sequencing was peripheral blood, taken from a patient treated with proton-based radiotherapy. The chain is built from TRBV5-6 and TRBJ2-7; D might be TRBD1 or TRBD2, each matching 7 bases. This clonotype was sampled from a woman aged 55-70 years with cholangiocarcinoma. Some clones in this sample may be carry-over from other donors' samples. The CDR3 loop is CASSLREGAREQYF. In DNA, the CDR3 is TGTGCCAGCAGCTTGAGGGAGGGGGCGCGAGAGCAGTACTTC.